What follows are 17 T cell receptor beta chains derived from one specimen sequenced in a study of cytomegalovirus exposure and HLA in healthy donors. Primers included in the PCR were 60 Vbeta and 13 Jbeta primers. Profiling relied on immunoSEQ multiplex PCR, and the TCRdb table lists in-frame clones only, not all of them. The sample has roughly 100,000 clones, roughly 66% seen once. The specimen was PBMCs. The receptors were gathered from a woman aged 45-59 years in good health and CMV-seronegative.

V usage is TRBV6-1 and J usage is TRBJ2-7, with D tentatively TRBD2 (6 bases). Trimming stripped 2 bases from V and 2 bases from J, with 16 bases between. Germline CDR1 reads MNHNS; CDR2 reads SASEGT. The CDR3 length is 16 residues. CDR3 nucleotide sequence: TGTGCCAGCAGTGAATGGGAACTAGCCCGCCCCTACGAGCAGTACTTC. It encodes CASSEWELARPYEQYF.

The chain recombines TRBV10-3 with TRBJ1-2, with 8 bases fitting TRBD1. The CDR3 extends over 16 amino acids. With 3 bases clipped from V and 1 base from J, the junction kept 7 bases outside the gene matches. CDR1 is ENHRY, CDR2 SYGVKD, per germline. CDR3 sequence: CAISEQGVDFNYGYTF. For the CDR3, the DNA is TGTGCCATCAGTGAACAGGGGGTCGATTTTAACTATGGCTACACCTTC.

The CDR3 sequence: CASSQGAGFGYEQYF. In nucleotides, the CDR3 is TGCGCCAGCAGCCAAGGGGCGGGGTTCGGCTACGAGCAGTACTTC. The rearrangement uses TRBV4-1 and TRBJ2-7; tentatively, D is TRBD2 (6 bases). This CDR3 contains 15 residues. V lost 1 base, J lost 3 bases, and 13 bases lay in between. CDR1 MGHRA and CDR2 YSYEKL come from the germline V gene.

V usage is TRBV4-2 and J usage is TRBJ1-5; maybe TRBD1 (5 bases). CDR3 length equals 15 residues. Trimming shortened V by 2 bases and J by 7 bases, and 15 bases separated the two germline ends. Germline assignment: CDR1 LGHNA and CDR2 YNFKEQ. The CDR3 nucleotides are TGTGCCAGCAGCCAAAGGTTAGGGGTTGGACAGCCCCAGCATTTT. Translated: CASSQRLGVGQPQHF.

V and J are TRBV4-1 and TRBJ1-4; the match to TRBD1 covers 7 bases. The V and J ends lost 6 bases and 0 bases, in that order; junction bases with no gene match: 7. Germline V CDR1 and CDR2: MGHRA, YSYEKL. This CDR3 spans 16 amino acids. The CDR3 nucleotides are TGCGCCAGCAGTCGATGGACAGGAACAACTAATGAAAAACTGTTTTTT. Its protein product is CASSRWTGTTNEKLFF.

J is TRBJ1-2 and V is TRBV18, with D possibly matching TRBD1 (6 bases). V was trimmed by 4 bases and J by 4 bases, leaving 16 bases between them. The CDR3 length is 15 residues. Germline lookup yields CDR1 KGHSH and CDR2 LQKENI. CDR3 bases: TGTGCCAGCTCACTACGGACAGAGCAATCCTATGGCTACACCTTC. The encoded protein is CASSLRTEQSYGYTF.

This clone was counted between two and nine times. V is TRBV11-3 and J is TRBJ2-3; unclear D gene. CDR1 and CDR2 (germline): SGHNT, YENEEA. V lost 2 bases and J 6 bases, leaving 12 bases between the germline ends. The CDR3 sequence is 14 residues long. CDR3 amino acids: CASSLRPRVDTQYF. CDR3 DNA: TGTGCCAGCAGCTTACGTCCACGGGTTGATACGCAGTATTTT. The full variable domain, completed using reference TRBV11-3 and TRBJ2-3, is EAGVVQSPRYKIIEKKQPVAFWCNPISGHNTLYWYLQNLGQGPELLIRYENEEAVDDSQLPKDRFSAERLKGVDSTLKIQPAELGDSAVYLCASSLRPRVDTQYFGPGTRLTVL.

This sequence joins TRBV19 and TRBJ2-3, with a tentative D call TRBD1 (5 bases). Germline CDR1 LNHDA, CDR2 SQIVND (reference sequence). Trimming took off 5 bases at V and 7 bases at J, with 10 bases between the two ends. The CDR3 is 12 amino acids. The DNA of the CDR3 is TGTGCCAGTAGTCAACAGGTGAATACGCAGTATTTT. Amino acid sequence: CASSQQVNTQYF.

This clone was seen more than once but under ten times. This chain joins TRBV5-1 and TRBJ2-5; D is unclear. CDR1 SGHRS and CDR2 YFSETQ come from the germline V gene. Trimming took off 1 base at V and 0 bases at J, with 7 bases between the two ends. The CDR3 spans 14 residues. In DNA form, the CDR3 reads TGCGCCAGCAGCTTGACTACCAACCAAGAGACCCAGTACTTC. It codes for CASSLTTNQETQYF.

J is TRBJ2-3 and V is TRBV4-2; 10 bases align to TRBD1. The V gene's germline CDR1 is LGHNA and CDR2 YNFKEQ. This CDR3 is 16 amino acids long. Losses at the gene ends were 4 bases for V and 2 bases for J; bases not matched to a gene: 6. The CDR3 region is CASSPKGQGITDTQYF. The DNA for the CDR3 is TGTGCCAGCAGCCCGAAGGGACAGGGGATCACAGATACGCAGTATTTT.

The rearrangement uses TRBV6-5 and TRBJ2-5; tentative D call: TRBD1 (6 bases). TRBJ2-7 explains the end of the DNA better; the J call may be wrong. Looked up from germline, CDR1 is MNHEY and CDR2 is SVGAGI. The CDR3 sequence is 14 residues long. CDR3 bases: TGTGCCAGCAGTGGCGCAGGGGACCCCTACGAGCAGTACTTC. This gives the protein CASSGAGDPYEQYF.

The V gene is TRBV27, the J gene TRBJ1-1; D ambiguous. This CDR3 contains 17 residues. Trimming took 4 bases from V and 4 from J, leaving 22 bases between them. Germline V gives CDR1 MNHEY, CDR2 SMNVEV (reference sequence). The DNA of the CDR3 is TGTGCCAGCAGTTATATTCCGACAAGTTTCACGGCCACTGAAGCTTTCTTT. Its translation is CASSYIPTSFTATEAFF.

The V gene is TRBV10-3, the J gene TRBJ1-1, with 11 bases lining up with TRBD1. V shed 11 bases and J 5 bases; nucleotides not matched to a gene: 10. The CDR3 extends over 14 amino acids. Germline-derived CDR1 and CDR2 are ENHRY and SYGVKD. As DNA, the CDR3 is TGTGCCGCCTCTTCCGGGACAGGGGGTACTGAAGCTTTCTTT. Translated, it gives CAASSGTGGTEAFF.

By sample share, this clone is medium-sized. The chain is built from TRBV6-1 and TRBJ1-2, with 8 bases that match TRBD1. V shed 6 bases and J 4 bases; nucleotides not matched to a gene: 10. Germline V gives CDR1 MNHNS, CDR2 SASEGT. The CDR3 extends over 15 amino acids. CDR3 DNA sequence: TGTGCCAGCAGCGCCGGGACAGGTTCGGTCTATGGCTACACCTTC. Amino acid sequence: CASSAGTGSVYGYTF.

V gene TRBV4-3 combines with J gene TRBJ2-7; 8 nucleotides line up with TRBD2. Germline CDR1 reads LGHNA; CDR2 reads YSLEER. The CDR3 has 15 amino acids. The trim removed 0 bases at V and 5 bases at J, leaving 6 bases unmatched. The CDR3 protein is CASSQESTGLDEQYF. CDR3 DNA: TGCGCCAGCAGCCAAGAATCAACGGGACTAGACGAGCAGTACTTC.

The CDR3 loop is CASSPTREEKLFF. CDR3 nucleotide sequence: TGTGCCAGCTCACCAACGAGGGAGGAAAAACTGTTTTTT. V usage is TRBV18 and J usage is TRBJ1-4; the D is unclear. Trimming removed 2 bases at V and 8 bases at J, with 9 bases between. This CDR3 is built from 13 residues. Germline V CDR1 and CDR2: KGHSH, LQKENI.

In its sample, this clone was seen a few times. The chain has TRBV4-1 and TRBJ1-5, with D maybe TRBD1 (5 bases). This CDR3 spans 12 amino acids. Germline V gene lookup returns CDR1 MGHRA and CDR2 YSYEKL. Trimming took off 2 bases at V and 14 bases at J, with 13 bases between the two ends. The CDR3 is CASSQPDKEKHF. In DNA form, the CDR3 reads TGCGCCAGCAGCCAACCGGACAAGGAAAAGCATTTT.